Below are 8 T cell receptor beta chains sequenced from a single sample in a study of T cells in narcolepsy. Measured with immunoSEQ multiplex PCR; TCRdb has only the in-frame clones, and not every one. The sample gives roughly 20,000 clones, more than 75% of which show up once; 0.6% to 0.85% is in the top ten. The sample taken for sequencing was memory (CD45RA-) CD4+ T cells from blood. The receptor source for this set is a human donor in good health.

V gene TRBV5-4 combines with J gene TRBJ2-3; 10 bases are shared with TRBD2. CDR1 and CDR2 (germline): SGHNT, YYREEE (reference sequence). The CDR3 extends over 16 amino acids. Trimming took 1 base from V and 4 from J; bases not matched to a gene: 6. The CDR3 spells CASSLRASGSPDTQYF. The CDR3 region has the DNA TGTGCCAGCAGCTTGAGGGCTAGCGGGAGCCCAGATACGCAGTATTTT. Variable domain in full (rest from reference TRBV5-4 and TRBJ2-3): ETGVTQSPTHLIKTRGQQVTLRCSSQSGHNTVSWYQQALGQGPQFIFQYYREEENGRGNFPPRFSGLQFPNYSSELNVNALELDDSALYLCASSLRASGSPDTQYFGPGTRLTVL.

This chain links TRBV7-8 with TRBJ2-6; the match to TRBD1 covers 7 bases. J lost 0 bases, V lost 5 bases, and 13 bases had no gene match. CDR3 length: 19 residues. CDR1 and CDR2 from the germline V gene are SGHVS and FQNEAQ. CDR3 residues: CASSLPRQGLISGANVLTF. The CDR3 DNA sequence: TGTGCCAGCAGCCTCCCGCGACAGGGCCTTATCTCTGGGGCCAACGTCCTGACTTTC.

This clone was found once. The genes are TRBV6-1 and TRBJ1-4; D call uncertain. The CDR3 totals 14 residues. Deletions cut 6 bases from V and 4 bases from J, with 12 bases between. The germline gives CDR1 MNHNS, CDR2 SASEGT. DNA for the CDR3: TGTGCCAGCAGCCACCAATATGGTAATGAAAAACTGTTTTTT. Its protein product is CASSHQYGNEKLFF.

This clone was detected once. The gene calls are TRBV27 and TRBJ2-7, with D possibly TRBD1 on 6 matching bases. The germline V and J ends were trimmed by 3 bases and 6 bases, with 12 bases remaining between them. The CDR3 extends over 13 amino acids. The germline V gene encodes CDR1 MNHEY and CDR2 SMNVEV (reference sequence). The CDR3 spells CASSFLGAREQYF. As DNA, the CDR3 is TGTGCCAGCAGTTTTCTGGGGGCGCGCGAGCAGTACTTC.

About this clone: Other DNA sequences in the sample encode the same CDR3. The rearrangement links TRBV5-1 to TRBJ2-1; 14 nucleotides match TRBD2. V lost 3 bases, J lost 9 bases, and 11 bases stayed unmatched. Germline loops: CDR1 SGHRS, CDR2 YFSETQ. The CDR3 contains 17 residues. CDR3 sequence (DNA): TGCGCCAGCAGCTCAACGACTAGCGGGGGGGCTCGAGGTGAGCAGTTCTTC. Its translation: CASSSTTSGGARGEQFF.

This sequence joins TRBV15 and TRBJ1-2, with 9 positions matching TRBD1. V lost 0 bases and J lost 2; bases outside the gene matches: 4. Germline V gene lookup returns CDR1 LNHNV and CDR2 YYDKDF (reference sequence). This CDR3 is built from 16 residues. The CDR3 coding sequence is TGTGCCACCAGCAGAGATGGACAGGGGAAGAACTATGGCTACACCTTC. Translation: CATSRDGQGKNYGYTF.

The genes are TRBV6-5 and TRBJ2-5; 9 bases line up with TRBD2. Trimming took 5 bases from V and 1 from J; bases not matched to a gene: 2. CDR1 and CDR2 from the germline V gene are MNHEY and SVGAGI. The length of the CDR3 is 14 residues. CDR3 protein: CASSETSGQETQYF. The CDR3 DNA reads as TGTGCCAGCAGTGAGACTAGCGGCCAAGAGACCCAGTACTTC.

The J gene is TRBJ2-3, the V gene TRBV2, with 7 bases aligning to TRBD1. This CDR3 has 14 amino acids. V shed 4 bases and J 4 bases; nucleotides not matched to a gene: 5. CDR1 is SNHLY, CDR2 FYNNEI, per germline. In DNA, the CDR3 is TGTGCCAGCAGTGGCCGACAGGGCTCAGATACGCAGTATTTT. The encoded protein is CASSGRQGSDTQYF.